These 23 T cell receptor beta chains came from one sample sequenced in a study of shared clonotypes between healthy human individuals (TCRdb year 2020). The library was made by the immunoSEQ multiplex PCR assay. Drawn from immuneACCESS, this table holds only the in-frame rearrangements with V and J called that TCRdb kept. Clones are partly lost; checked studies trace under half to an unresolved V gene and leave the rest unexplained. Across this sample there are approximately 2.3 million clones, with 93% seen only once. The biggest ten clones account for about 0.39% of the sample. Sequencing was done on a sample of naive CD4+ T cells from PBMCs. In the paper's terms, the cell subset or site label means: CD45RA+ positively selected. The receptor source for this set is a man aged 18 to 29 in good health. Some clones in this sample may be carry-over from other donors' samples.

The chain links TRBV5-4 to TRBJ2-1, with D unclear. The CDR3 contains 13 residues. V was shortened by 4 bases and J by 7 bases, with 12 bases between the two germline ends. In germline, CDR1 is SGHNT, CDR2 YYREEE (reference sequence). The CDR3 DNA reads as TGTGCCAGCAGCCATCCATACGGAAATGAGCAGTTCTTC. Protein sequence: CASSHPYGNEQFF.

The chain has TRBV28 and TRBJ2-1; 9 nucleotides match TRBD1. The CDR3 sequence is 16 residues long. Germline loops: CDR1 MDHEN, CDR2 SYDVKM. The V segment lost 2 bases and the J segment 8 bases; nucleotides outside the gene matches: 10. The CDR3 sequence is CASSLPGQGMSDEQFF. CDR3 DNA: TGTGCCAGCAGTTTACCCGGACAGGGGATGAGCGATGAGCAGTTCTTC.

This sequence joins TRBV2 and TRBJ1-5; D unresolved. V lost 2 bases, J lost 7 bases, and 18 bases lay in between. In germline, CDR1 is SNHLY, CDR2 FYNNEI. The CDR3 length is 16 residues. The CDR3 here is CASSEYGNLNIQPQHF. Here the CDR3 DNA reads TGTGCCAGCAGTGAATATGGTAATCTAAACATCCAGCCCCAGCATTTT.

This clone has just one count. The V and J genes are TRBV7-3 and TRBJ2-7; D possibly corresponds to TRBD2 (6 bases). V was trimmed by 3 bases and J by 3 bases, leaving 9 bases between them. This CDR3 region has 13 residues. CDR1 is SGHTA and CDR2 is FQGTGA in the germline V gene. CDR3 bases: TGTGCCAGCAGCTTCGCGGGAAACTACGAGCAGTACTTC. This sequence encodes CASSFAGNYEQYF.

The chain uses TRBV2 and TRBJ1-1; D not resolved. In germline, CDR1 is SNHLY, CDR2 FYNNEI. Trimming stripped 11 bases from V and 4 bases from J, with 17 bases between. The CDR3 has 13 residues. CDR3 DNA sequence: TGTGCCGGCAAGATTGGGAGCGTCACTGAAGCTTTCTTT. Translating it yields CAGKIGSVTEAFF.

The DNA for the CDR3 is TGCAGCGTAGCTACCACCGGGACAGACGAAAAACTGTTTTTT. Amino acids: CSVATTGTDEKLFF. The chain links TRBV29-1 to TRBJ1-4; TRBD1 matches at 7 bases. V lost 6 bases to trimming and J lost 8 bases; unmatched junction nucleotides: 12. CDR1 and CDR2 from the germline V gene are SQVTM and ANQGSEA. The CDR3 has 14 residues. Complete variable domain (other parts from reference TRBV29-1 and TRBJ1-4): SAVISQKPSRDICQRGTSLTIQCQVDSQVTMMFWYRQQPGQSLTLIATANQGSEATYESGFVIDKFPISRPNLTFSTLTVSNMSPEDSSIYLCSVATTGTDEKLFFGSGTQLSVL.

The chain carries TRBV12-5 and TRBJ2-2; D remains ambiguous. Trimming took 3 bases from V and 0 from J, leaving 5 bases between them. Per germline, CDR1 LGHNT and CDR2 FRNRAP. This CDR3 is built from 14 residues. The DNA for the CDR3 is TGTGCTAGTGGTTTATCAGCGAACACCGGGGAGCTGTTTTTT. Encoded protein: CASGLSANTGELFF.

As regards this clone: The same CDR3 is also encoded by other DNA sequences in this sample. As DNA, the CDR3 is TGTGCCAGCAGGGTATACAATGAGCAGTTCTTC. Residues: CASRVYNEQFF. The chain employs TRBV2 and TRBJ2-1; D unclear. The V gene lost 6 bases and the J gene lost 4 bases, with 4 bases spanning the gap. From germline, CDR1 is SNHLY and CDR2 FYNNEI. CDR3 length: 11 amino acids.

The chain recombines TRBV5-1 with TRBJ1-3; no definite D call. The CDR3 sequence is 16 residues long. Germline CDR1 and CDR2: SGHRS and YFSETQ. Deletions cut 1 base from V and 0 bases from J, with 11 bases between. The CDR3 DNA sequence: TGCGCCAGCAGCTTGCAGCTAGCGGACTCTGGAAACACCATATATTTT. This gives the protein CASSLQLADSGNTIYF.

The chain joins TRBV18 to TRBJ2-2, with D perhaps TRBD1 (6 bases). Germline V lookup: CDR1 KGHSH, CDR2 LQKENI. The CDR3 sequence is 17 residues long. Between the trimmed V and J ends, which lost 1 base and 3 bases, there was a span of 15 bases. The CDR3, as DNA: TGTGCCAGCTCACCACTGATTTACAGGGAAGACACCGGGGAGCTGTTTTTT. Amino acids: CASSPLIYREDTGELFF.

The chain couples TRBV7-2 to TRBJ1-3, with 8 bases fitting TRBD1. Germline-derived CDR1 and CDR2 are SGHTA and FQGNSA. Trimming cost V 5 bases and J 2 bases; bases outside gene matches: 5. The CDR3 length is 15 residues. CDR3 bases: TGTGCCAGCAGCGCCCGACAGGGGACTGGAAACACCATATATTTT. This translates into CASSARQGTGNTIYF. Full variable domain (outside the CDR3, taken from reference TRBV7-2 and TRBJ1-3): GAGVSQSPSNKVTEKGKDVELRCDPISGHTALYWYRQSLGQGLEFLIYFQGNSAPDKSGLPSDRFSAERTGGSVSTLTIQRTQQEDSAVYLCASSARQGTGNTIYFGEGSWLTVV.

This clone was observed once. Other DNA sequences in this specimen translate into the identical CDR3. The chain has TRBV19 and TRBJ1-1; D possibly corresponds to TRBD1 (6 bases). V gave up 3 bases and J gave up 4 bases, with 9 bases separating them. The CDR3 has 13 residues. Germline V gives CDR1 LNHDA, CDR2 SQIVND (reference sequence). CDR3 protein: CASSIQGGTEAFF. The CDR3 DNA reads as TGTGCCAGTAGTATTCAAGGGGGCACTGAAGCTTTCTTT.

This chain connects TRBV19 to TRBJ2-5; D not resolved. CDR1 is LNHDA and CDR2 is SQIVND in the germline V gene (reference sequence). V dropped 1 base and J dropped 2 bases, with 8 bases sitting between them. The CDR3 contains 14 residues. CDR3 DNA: TGTGCCAGTAGTATAGGGACGTCGCAAGAGACCCAGTACTTC. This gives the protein CASSIGTSQETQYF.

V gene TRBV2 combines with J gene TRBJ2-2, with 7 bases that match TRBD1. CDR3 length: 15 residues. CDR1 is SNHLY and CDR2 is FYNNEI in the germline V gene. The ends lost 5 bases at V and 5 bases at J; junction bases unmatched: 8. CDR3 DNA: TGTGCCAGCAGTCCCATGGACAGGAGGACCGGGGAGCTGTTTTTT. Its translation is CASSPMDRRTGELFF.

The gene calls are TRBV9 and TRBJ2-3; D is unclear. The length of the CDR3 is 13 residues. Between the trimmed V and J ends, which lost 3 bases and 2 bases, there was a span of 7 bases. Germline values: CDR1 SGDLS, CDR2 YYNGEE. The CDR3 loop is CASSALTTDTQYF. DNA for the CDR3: TGTGCCAGCAGCGCCCTCACCACAGATACGCAGTATTTT.

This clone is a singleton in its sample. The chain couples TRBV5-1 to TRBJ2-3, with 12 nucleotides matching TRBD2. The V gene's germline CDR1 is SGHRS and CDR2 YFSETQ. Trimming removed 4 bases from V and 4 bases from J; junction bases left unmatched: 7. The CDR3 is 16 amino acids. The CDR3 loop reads CASSNRLAGASDTQYF. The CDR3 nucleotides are TGCGCCAGCAGCAACCGACTAGCGGGAGCGTCAGATACGCAGTATTTT.

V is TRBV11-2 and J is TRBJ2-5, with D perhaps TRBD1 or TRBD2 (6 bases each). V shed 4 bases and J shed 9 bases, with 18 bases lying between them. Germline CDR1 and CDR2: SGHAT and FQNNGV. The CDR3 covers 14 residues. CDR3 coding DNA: TGTGCCAGCAGCTCAACAGGGACTGGGAGTCCCCAGTACTTC. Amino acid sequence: CASSSTGTGSPQYF.

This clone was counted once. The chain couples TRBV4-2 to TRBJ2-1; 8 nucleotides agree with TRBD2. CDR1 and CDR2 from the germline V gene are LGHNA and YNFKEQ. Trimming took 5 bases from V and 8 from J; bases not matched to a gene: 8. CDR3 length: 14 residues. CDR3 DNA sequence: TGTGCCAGCAGCAAAGCGGGAGATCTCTATGAGCAGTTCTTC. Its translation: CASSKAGDLYEQFF.

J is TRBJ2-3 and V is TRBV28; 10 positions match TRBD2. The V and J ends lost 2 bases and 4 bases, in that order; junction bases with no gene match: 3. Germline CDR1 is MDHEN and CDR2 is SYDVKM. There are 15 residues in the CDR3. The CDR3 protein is CASSLPLAGADTQYF. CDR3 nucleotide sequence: TGTGCCAGCAGTTTACCCCTAGCGGGAGCAGATACGCAGTATTTT.

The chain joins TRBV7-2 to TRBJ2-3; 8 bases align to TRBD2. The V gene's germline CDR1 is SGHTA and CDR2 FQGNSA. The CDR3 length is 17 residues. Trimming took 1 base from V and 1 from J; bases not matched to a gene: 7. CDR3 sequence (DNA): TGTGCCAGCAGCTTAGATGGGGCGGGGGGAGGCACAGATACGCAGTATTTT. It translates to CASSLDGAGGGTDTQYF.

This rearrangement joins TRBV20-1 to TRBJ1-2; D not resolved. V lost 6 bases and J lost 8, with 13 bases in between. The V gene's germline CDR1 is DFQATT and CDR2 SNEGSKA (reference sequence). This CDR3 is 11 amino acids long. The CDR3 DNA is TGCAGTGCCAGCGGTTCGAGAGGCTACACCTTC. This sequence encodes CSASGSRGYTF.

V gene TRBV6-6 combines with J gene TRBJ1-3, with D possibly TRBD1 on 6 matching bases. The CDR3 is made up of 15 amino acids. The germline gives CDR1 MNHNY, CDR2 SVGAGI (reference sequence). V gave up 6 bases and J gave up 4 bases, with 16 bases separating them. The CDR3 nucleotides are TGTGCCAGCAGAGGATGGGACAAACTAGGAAACACCATATATTTT. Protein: CASRGWDKLGNTIYF.

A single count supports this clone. CDR3 loop: CASSLWRGDTGELFF. The CDR3 DNA reads as TGTGCCAGCAGTTTATGGCGCGGGGACACCGGGGAGCTGTTTTTT. The chain combines TRBV28 with TRBJ2-2; possibly TRBD2 for D (6 bases). Trimming stripped 0 bases from V and 3 bases from J, with 8 bases between. CDR1 and CDR2 (germline): MDHEN, SYDVKM. CDR3 length: 15 residues.